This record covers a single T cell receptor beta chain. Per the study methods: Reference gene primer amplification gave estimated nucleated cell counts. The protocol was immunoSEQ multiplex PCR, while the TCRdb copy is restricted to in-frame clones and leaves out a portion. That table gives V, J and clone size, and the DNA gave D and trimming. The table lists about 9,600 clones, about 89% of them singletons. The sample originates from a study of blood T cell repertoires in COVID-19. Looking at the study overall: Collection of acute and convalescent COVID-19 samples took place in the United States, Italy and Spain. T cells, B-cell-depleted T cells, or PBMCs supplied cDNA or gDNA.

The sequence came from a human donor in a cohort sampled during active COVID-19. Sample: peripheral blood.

CDR3 residues: CASSMRDYGYTF. The CDR3 DNA follows: TGTGCCAGTAGTATGAGAGACTATGGCTACACCTTC. V usage is TRBV19 and J usage is TRBJ1-2; no definite D call. CDR1 is LNHDA and CDR2 is SQIVND in the germline V gene (reference sequence). This CDR3 contains 12 residues. The ends were cut back, 3 bases at V and 3 bases at J, with 5 bases in the middle. The full variable domain, rest sourced from reference TRBV19 and TRBJ1-2, is DGGITQSPKYLFRKEGQNVTLSCEQNLNHDAMYWYRQDPGQGLRLIYYSQIVNDFQKGDIAEGYSVSREKKESFPLTVTSAQKNPTAFYLCASSMRDYGYTFGSGTRLTVV.